This TCR beta chain stems from a study of CD8+CD57+ T cells in acquired aplastic anemia. Study information: Isolated CD4+ and CD8+ cells, once sorted, yielded DNA averaging approximately 3 ug.

Concerning this clonotype itself: The antigen is unknown.

TCR beta VDJ and CDR3 profiling used genomic DNA as template. TCRdb ran MiXCR on the reads and lists one entry per CDR3 protein. The sample contains roughly 420,000 distinct CDR3 sequences, around 72% of which appear only once. Whole-study findings and limits: Statistical testing detected no significant gap in CD8+ Simpson's diversity between patients and controls.

Germline V lookup: CDR1 LNHNV, CDR2 YYDKDF (reference sequence). The CDR3 consists of 16 residues. The clonotype was recovered from a human donor in good health, serving as a control. The chain joins TRBV15 to TRBJ2-3, with D tentatively TRBD1 (5 bases). The J call is uncertain, as TRBJ1-5 better fits the DNA end. Sequencing was carried out using sorted CD4+, CD8+, or CD8+CD57+ T cells (not recorded which) from PBMCs. The CDR3 DNA sequence: TGTGCCACCAGCAGAGACAGGCAGGGAGGCACAGATACGCAGCATTTT. Amino acids: CATSRDRQGGTDTQHF.